This record concerns one TCR beta chain sequence. Donors counted as nominally healthy when sampled, yet unrecorded immune exposures were likely. Germline V gene sequence: CDR1 SGHNT, CDR2 YENEEA. The CDR3 length is 15 residues. V lost 3 bases and J 2 bases, leaving 12 bases between the germline ends. The data are from a study of cytomegalovirus exposure and HLA in healthy donors. Amplification used 60 Vbeta primers and 13 Jbeta primers. Data came from immunoSEQ multiplex PCR; TCRdb stores just in-frame clones and leaves some out. The table lists 55,000 to 80,000 clones, 65% to 75% of them singletons, with 5.4% in the top ten.

Material for sequencing was PBMCs. The chain uses TRBV11-3 and TRBJ2-3, with D possibly matching TRBD2 (6 bases). This clonotype was sampled from a woman in her 30s in good health and CMV-seronegative. The CDR3 region has the DNA TGTGCCAGCAGCTTTAGCGGTACACTCACAGATACGCAGTATTTT. This encodes CASSFSGTLTDTQYF.